The following is a T cell receptor (beta chain) sequence with its context. This clonotype is categorized as medium-sized (0.01 to 0.1%). This receptor's antigen is unknown. No much larger clone is present one base from it, and per-base qualities are unavailable. This sample was taken from a study of liver allograft versus peripheral blood T cells (dated by TCRdb to 2018 to 2021). A note on the overall study: T cell receptor repertoires present within transplanted livers were compared with repertoires in the peripheral blood of liver transplant recipients.

The data were produced on an Illumina MiSeq. Starting from the raw public reads, TCRdb applied fastp trimming at Q25, assembled clones with MiXCR and retained in-frame beta chains. Each entry is one CDR3 protein sequence, shown with its most common DNA and genes. The sample table holds 8,800 or so distinct CDR3 sequences, of which about a fifth were seen once. The top ten hold roughly 4% of the sample. Clipping removes 6 bases from V and 0 bases from J, with 5 as the unmatched junction base count. CDR1 and CDR2 are drawn from the germline V gene (reference sequence): MNHEY, SMNVEV. There are 15 amino acids in the CDR3, from cysteine to phenylalanine inclusive. This entry keeps only the CDR3 DNA: 45 bases, framed from base 1. Beyond this particular receptor, the publication reports: T cell receptor repertoires inside liver allografts were reported to be different from the repertoires detected in peripheral blood.

The clonotype originates from a human patient who had a liver transplant. Some T cells may derive from the graft donor when a transplant has been performed. Recombination connected TRBV27 to TRBJ2-1, with 7 bases aligning to TRBD2. The CDR3 amino acid sequence is: CASRVAGVSYNEQFF. The sequenced DNA is TGTGCCAGCAGGGTGGCGGGAGTCTCCTACAATGAGCAGTTCTTC.